This T cell receptor (beta chain) was sequenced during a study of blood T cell repertoires in COVID-19. How the authors handled the data: Counts of nucleated cells, estimated from reference gene primer amplification, were obtained. Libraries were prepared by immunoSEQ multiplex PCR; TCRdb keeps only in-frame clonotypes and omits some of them. The D gene and trimming were derived from the DNA, and the V and J assignments and clone size from that table. This table holds over 200,000 clones, around 82% found once. Trimming pared 1 base from V and 1 base from J, leaving 8 bases between. CDR1 and CDR2 (germline): SGHRS, YFSETQ. This CDR3 spans 14 amino acids.

The origin of this receptor is a man aged 45-60 years with active or convalescent COVID-19. Sequences were obtained from peripheral blood. This chain connects TRBV5-1 to TRBJ1-1, with D tentatively TRBD1 (5 bases). Written as DNA, the CDR3 is TGCGCCAGCAGCTTGCCCCAGGGGAACACTGAAGCTTTCTTT. It specifies CASSLPQGNTEAFF.